This TCR beta chain was captured by sequencing in a study of T cells after posttransplantation cyclophosphamide. Study results and limitations: After PTCy, TRB diversity resembled that of CNI/methotrexate controls.

This related bone marrow graft donor gave peripheral blood on the day of marrow donation. Libraries were prepared by immunoSEQ multiplex PCR; TCRdb keeps only in-frame clonotypes and omits some of them. The sample yields tens of thousands of clones, around 93% seen once. Turning to this clone: What it recognizes is unknown.

This TCR was sampled from a woman aged 30 to 39 in good health and a related stem cell transplant donor. The sample comprised PBMCs.

The CDR3 DNA sequence: TGTGCCAGCAGGGGCAGGGTAACAGATACGCAGTATTTT. Protein product: CASRGRVTDTQYF. This rearrangement joins TRBV6-5 to TRBJ2-3; D might be TRBD1 (5 bases). CDR1 MNHEY and CDR2 SVGAGI come from the germline V gene. The CDR3 has 13 residues. Trimming left V 6 bases short and J 3 bases short, with 10 bases between.